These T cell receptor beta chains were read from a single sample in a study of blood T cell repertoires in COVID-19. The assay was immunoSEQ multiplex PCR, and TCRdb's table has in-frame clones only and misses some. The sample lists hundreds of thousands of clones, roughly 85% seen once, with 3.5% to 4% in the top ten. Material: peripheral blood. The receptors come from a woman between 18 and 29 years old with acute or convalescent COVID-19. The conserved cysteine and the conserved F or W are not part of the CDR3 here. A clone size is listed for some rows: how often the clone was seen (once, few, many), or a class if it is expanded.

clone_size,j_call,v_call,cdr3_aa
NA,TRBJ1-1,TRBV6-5,ASITGVEAF
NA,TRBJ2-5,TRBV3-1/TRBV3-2,ASSLPAGGGLQETQY
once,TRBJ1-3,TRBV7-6,ASSLEALEALSGNTIY
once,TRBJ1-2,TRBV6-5,ASSWTGGAIGYT
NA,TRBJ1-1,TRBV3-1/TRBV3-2,ASSPPGNMYATEAF
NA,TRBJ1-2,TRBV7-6,ASSLGVGDRVGYT
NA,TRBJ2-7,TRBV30,AWARGTGYEQY
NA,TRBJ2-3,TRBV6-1,ASSERWGQGTDTQY
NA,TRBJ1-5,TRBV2,ASSQQVSNQPQH
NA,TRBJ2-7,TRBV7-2,ASSLIRVEGYEQY
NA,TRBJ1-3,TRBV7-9,ASSPTGTGNTIY
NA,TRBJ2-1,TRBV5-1,ASSATGGSYNEQF
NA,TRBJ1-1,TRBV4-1,ASKGVGMNTEAF
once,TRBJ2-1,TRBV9,ASSLTSDTYNEQF
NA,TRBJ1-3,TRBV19,ASRARDRTSGNTIY
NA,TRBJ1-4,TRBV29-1,SAWDSTDEKLF
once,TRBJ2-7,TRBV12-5,ASGLVRQYPYEQY
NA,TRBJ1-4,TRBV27,ASSRDGRWGEKLF
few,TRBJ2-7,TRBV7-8,ASSLEEAEGHEQY
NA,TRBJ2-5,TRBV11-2,ASRDRGETQY
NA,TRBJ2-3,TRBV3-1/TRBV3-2,ASSQDTGGRFDTQY
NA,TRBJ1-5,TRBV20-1,SASQGNQPQH
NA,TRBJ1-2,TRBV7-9,ASSFVTEINYGYT
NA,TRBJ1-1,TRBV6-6,ASRQGANTEAF
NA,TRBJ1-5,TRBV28,ASSFGAGVSNQPQH
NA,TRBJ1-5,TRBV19,ASSLSSNQPQH
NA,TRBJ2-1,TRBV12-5,ASGLSAGDNEQF
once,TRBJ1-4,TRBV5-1,ASSARPGQGDEKLF
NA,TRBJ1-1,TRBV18,ASSPSLQGSLNTEAF
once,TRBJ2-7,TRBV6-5,ASSSTSGGSYEQY
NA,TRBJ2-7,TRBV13,ASSNGGQGTYEQY
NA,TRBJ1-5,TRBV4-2,ASSQAWTGISNQPQH
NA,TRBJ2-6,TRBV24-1,ATSGTGVTGANVLT
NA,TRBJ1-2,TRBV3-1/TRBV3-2,ASSQDTGPYGYT
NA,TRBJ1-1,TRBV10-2,ASTEAFYTEAF
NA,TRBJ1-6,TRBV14,ASSQAGTGVSLH
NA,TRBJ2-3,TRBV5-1,ASSRGEFTDTQY
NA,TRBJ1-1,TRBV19,ASGRQAPTEAF
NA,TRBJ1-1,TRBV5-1,ASSGGANTEAF
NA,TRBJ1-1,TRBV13,ASSSRGGIPSNTEAF
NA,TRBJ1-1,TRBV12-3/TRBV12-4,ASSLAAGVAAF
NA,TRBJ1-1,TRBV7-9,ASTLTGDDTEAF
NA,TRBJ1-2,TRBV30,AWSTTGADGYT
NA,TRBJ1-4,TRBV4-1,ASSQGYGDEEKLF
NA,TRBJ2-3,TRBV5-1,ASSLGRGEWHRDTQY
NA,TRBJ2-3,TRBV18,ASSDLRSGLGYT
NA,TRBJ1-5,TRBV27,ASSRGQIPNQPQH
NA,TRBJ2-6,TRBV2,ASSGLSSGANVLT
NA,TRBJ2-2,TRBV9,ASSVEPLRGGELF
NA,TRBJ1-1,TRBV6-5,ASSFRGQGADTEAF
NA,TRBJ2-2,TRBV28,ASSLYGRVNTGELF
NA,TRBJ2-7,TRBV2,ASSEVAGEPFSEQY
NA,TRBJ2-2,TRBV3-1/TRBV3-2,ASSQEPAGVGNTGELF
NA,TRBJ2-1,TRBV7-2,ASSLYGTPRGNEQF
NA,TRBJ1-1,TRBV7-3,ASSQTGNTEAF
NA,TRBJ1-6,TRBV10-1,ASSVNNSPLH
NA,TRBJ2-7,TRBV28,ASSEAGGETYEQY
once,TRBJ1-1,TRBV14,ASSPTLNTEAF